The 5 T cell receptor beta chains below come from one sample, sequenced in a study of patients and donors after allogeneic stem cell transplantation. One entry per CDR3 protein results from TCRdb running MiXCR on the RT-PCR reads. The sample has 390,000 or so distinct CDR3 sequences, 16% seen once. The sample was blood, either unsorted or a sorted T cell fraction (not recorded which). The receptor set was obtained from a human donor who was either an allogeneic HSCT recipient or a stem cell or donor lymphocyte infusion donor (not recorded which). It is not recorded whose cells these are; they may come from a transplant donor.

The chain employs TRBV29-1 and TRBJ1-1; D gene unclear. Per germline, CDR1 SQVTM and CDR2 ANQGSEA. The V and J ends lost 4 bases and 3 bases respectively, with 15 bases between them. The CDR3 contains 14 residues. CDR3: CSVGSALAYTEAFF. CDR3 in DNA: TGCAGCGTTGGTTCGGCGCTCGCTTACACTGAAGCTTTCTTT.

This clonotype was observed at least ten times. The chain is built from TRBV12-3 or TRBV12-4 and TRBJ2-1; D unresolved. The CDR3 extends over 11 amino acids. Trimming took off 6 bases at V and 6 bases at J, with 6 bases between the two ends. The CDR3 sequence is CASSPSNEQFF. CDR3 coding DNA: TGTGCCAGCAGCCCGAGCAATGAGCAGTTCTTC.

A few counts support this clonotype. The chain recombines TRBV19 with TRBJ2-3; 7 positions match TRBD1. The CDR3 sequence is 14 residues long. Germline-derived CDR1 and CDR2 are LNHDA and SQIVND (reference sequence). The junction had 8 bases not matched to a gene; V was cut back by 6 bases and J by 5 bases. This CDR3 is CASSNPGTVDTQYF. The CDR3 region has the DNA TGTGCCAGTAGCAACCCCGGGACAGTAGATACGCAGTATTTT.

This clonotype was seen only a few times. V gene TRBV7-3 combines with J gene TRBJ2-3; D not resolved. The V end lost 5 bases, the J end lost 4 bases, and 10 bases lay between the germline ends. Germline V gives CDR1 SGHTA, CDR2 FQGTGA. The CDR3 length is 13 residues. CDR3: CASSRRIPDTQYF. The CDR3 DNA is TGTGCCAGCAGCCGCCGGATTCCAGATACGCAGTATTTT. The whole variable domain, filled in from reference TRBV7-3 and TRBJ2-3, reads GAGVSQTPSNKVTEKGKYVELRCDPISGHTALYWYRQSLGQGPEFLIYFQGTGAADDSGLPNDRFFAVRPEGSVSTLKIQRTERGDSAVYLCASSRRIPDTQYFGPGTRLTVL.

This clonotype has just one count. This chain uses TRBV29-1 with TRBJ1-2; D is undetermined. The CDR3 has 11 residues. From germline, CDR1 is SQVTM and CDR2 ANQGSEA. V was pared by 4 bases and J by 7 bases, with 10 bases between. CDR3 residues: CSVVVRVGYTF. Here the CDR3 DNA reads TGCAGCGTTGTAGTACGAGTTGGCTACACCTTC.